A selection of T cell receptor beta chains follows, all from one sample in a study of T-cell memory formation after mild COVID-19. TCRdb reanalysed the 5' RACE reads using MiXCR and keeps one entry per CDR3 protein. The table includes about 620,000 distinct CDR3 sequences, 18% detected once. The sample was PBMCs or a T cell subset sorted from them (not recorded which). All receptors derive from an adult woman who had mild COVID-19 (a few samples of this study predate the infection). Cell type and time point are not known. Both conserved end residues are part of each CDR3. D genes are given only for firm matches. Size is omitted from some rows. Given values are once, few, many or a class for expanded clones.

NA,TRBJ2-3,TRBV11-1,NA,CASSFPFGTDTQYF,TGTGCCAGCAGCTTTCCCTTCGGCACAGATACGCAGTATTTT
NA,TRBJ1-1,TRBV7-2,TRBD1,CASSSTGGATSEAFF,TGTGCCAGCAGCTCGACAGGGGGCGCGACCTCAGAAGCTTTCTTT
NA,TRBJ2-7,TRBV4-3,NA,CASSQDVRDLSYEQYF,TGCGCCAGCAGCCAAGATGTCCGGGACCTCTCCTACGAGCAGTACTTC
few,TRBJ2-5,TRBV5-1,NA,CASRVGQTQYF,TGCGCCAGCAGAGTGGGGCAGACCCAGTACTTC
NA,TRBJ2-3,TRBV29-1,NA,CSVDRPPGADTQYF,TGCAGCGTTGACCGGCCGCCGGGGGCAGATACGCAGTATTTT
once,TRBJ2-1,TRBV27,TRBD1,CASSLGMGQGWNEQFF,TGTGCCAGCAGCCTAGGGATGGGACAGGGGTGGAATGAGCAGTTCTTC
NA,TRBJ1-6,TRBV21-1,NA,CASTPWDRDSPLHF,TGTGCCAGCACCCCCTGGGACAGGGATTCACCCCTCCACTTT
few,TRBJ2-3,TRBV5-5,NA,CASSPGYTDTQYF,TGTGCCAGCAGCCCCGGATACACAGATACGCAGTATTTT
few,TRBJ1-6,TRBV7-9,TRBD1,CASSRDSQPLHF,TGTGCCAGCAGCCGGGACAGTCAGCCCCTCCACTTT
few,TRBJ2-1,TRBV5-5,NA,CASSLNYYNEQFF,TGTGCCAGCAGCTTGAACTACTACAATGAGCAGTTCTTC
NA,TRBJ1-1,TRBV11-2,NA,CASSLNPQVQAFF,TGTGCCAGCAGCTTAAACCCCCAGGTCCAAGCTTTCTTT
few,TRBJ2-3,TRBV5-4,TRBD1,CASSSPGTGSTDTQYF,TGTGCCAGCAGCTCACCCGGGACAGGGTCCACAGATACGCAGTATTTT
NA,TRBJ2-5,TRBV7-9,NA,CASSLVSSGGSSREETQYF,TGTGCCAGCAGCTTGGTGTCTTCTGGAGGCAGTTCGAGGGAAGAGACCCAGTACTTC
few,TRBJ2-6,TRBV7-8,TRBD2,CASSLVRLAGLTGANVLTF,TGTGCCAGCAGCTTAGTTCGCCTAGCGGGGCTCACTGGGGCCAACGTCCTGACTTTC
NA,TRBJ2-1,TRBV7-9,NA,CASDYPYNEQFF,TGTGCCAGCGATTATCCCTACAATGAGCAGTTCTTC
NA,TRBJ1-2,TRBV20-1,NA,CSAPAEGGSYGYTF,TGCAGTGCTCCCGCGGAGGGGGGCTCCTATGGCTACACCTTC
few,TRBJ2-2,TRBV12-3/TRBV12-4,NA,CASSLLGDGAGELFF,TGTGCCAGCAGTTTGCTCGGGGATGGAGCCGGGGAGCTGTTTTTT
NA,TRBJ2-1,TRBV6-2/TRBV6-3,NA,CASSSPRLNRNEQFF,TGTGCCAGCAGTTCTCCTAGACTTAACAGGAATGAGCAGTTCTTC
NA,TRBJ2-1,TRBV4-2,TRBD1,CASSQERQGTGDEQFF,TGTGCCAGCAGCCAAGAAAGACAGGGGACTGGCGATGAGCAGTTCTTC
few,TRBJ1-5,TRBV21-1,NA,CASSKVRGPQGGAQPQHF,TGTGCCAGCAGCAAAGTAAGGGGGCCACAGGGTGGAGCCCAGCCCCAGCATTTT
NA,TRBJ2-3,TRBV9,NA,CASSVGWRSSTDTQYF,TGTGCCAGCAGCGTAGGTTGGCGGTCAAGCACAGATACGCAGTATTTT
few,TRBJ1-1,TRBV6-5,NA,CASSYSSTEAFF,TGTGCCAGCAGTTACTCGAGCACTGAAGCTTTCTTT
few,TRBJ2-1,TRBV12-3/TRBV12-4,TRBD2,CASRGLARGYNEQFF,TGTGCCAGCAGGGGACTAGCGAGGGGCTACAATGAGCAGTTCTTC
NA,TRBJ2-7,TRBV4-1,TRBD1,CASSPSQQGAFREQYF,TGCGCCAGCAGCCCTTCCCAGCAGGGGGCGTTTCGCGAGCAGTACTTC
NA,TRBJ1-2,TRBV12-3/TRBV12-4,NA,CASTHSGQVRYTF,TGTGCCAGCACCCATTCAGGGCAGGTGCGCTACACCTTC
NA,TRBJ2-1,TRBV6-2/TRBV6-3,NA,CASSPGDLRSGEQFF,TGTGCCAGCAGCCCTGGGGACCTACGTTCCGGTGAGCAGTTCTTC
NA,TRBJ2-7,TRBV2,NA,CASSEGGRRVYEQYF,TGTGCCAGCAGTGAAGGAGGGCGGAGAGTCTACGAGCAGTACTTC
NA,TRBJ2-2,TRBV4-2,NA,CASSLTDSNTGELFF,TGTGCCAGCAGCTTAACGGACTCGAACACCGGGGAGCTGTTTTTT
NA,TRBJ2-3,TRBV6-5,TRBD1,CASSYTGVGTDTQYF,TGTGCCAGCAGTTACACAGGGGTTGGCACAGATACGCAGTATTTT
few,TRBJ2-7,TRBV29-1,TRBD1,CSVEDPGQNYEQYF,TGCAGCGTTGAGGACCCGGGACAGAACTACGAGCAGTACTTC
few,TRBJ2-7,TRBV4-3,NA,CASSHTTSVGPYEQYF,TGCGCCAGCAGCCACACGACTAGTGTGGGGCCCTACGAGCAGTACTTC
many,TRBJ2-1,TRBV10-2,NA,CASRSRSSYNEQFF,TGCGCCAGCAGATCTAGGAGCTCCTACAATGAGCAGTTCTTC
NA,TRBJ2-7,TRBV5-5,NA,CASSLDPGHSPYEQYF,TGTGCCAGCAGCTTGGACCCCGGGCACTCTCCCTACGAGCAGTACTTC
NA,TRBJ2-7,TRBV10-3,NA,CAISPVGRGTYEQYF,TGTGCCATCAGCCCGGTTGGGCGGGGAACCTACGAGCAGTACTTC
NA,TRBJ2-1,TRBV7-2,TRBD1,CASSSHRGTNSYNEQFF,TGTGCCAGCAGCTCGCACAGGGGAACAAACTCCTACAATGAGCAGTTCTTC
few,TRBJ2-7,TRBV7-9,NA,CASSPWTIPYEQYF,TGTGCCAGCAGCCCTTGGACGATACCCTACGAGCAGTACTTC
few,TRBJ1-1,TRBV9,TRBD1,CASSPGQGDRAFF,TGTGCCAGCAGTCCAGGGCAGGGGGATAGGGCTTTCTTT